What follows are 13 T cell receptor beta chains derived from one specimen sequenced in a study of CD8+ T cells in alopecia areata. Sample treatment: oral pan-JAK inhibitor, 5-10 mg twice daily. The sequencing template was cDNA reverse transcribed from extracted RNA. The protocol was immunoSEQ multiplex PCR, while the TCRdb copy is restricted to in-frame clones and leaves out a portion. The data show about 140,000 clones, roughly 86% seen once. The sample was CD8+ T cells sorted from blood, taken at week 4, from a patient treated with tofacitinib. Receptor source: a human donor with alopecia areata.

V gene TRBV7-6 combines with J gene TRBJ2-1, with a tentative D call TRBD2 (6 bases). This CDR3 is 15 amino acids long. Between the trimmed V and J ends, which lost 0 bases and 7 bases, there was a span of 13 bases. CDR1 and CDR2 from the germline V gene are SGHVS and FNYEAQ. DNA of the CDR3: TGTGCCAGCAGCTTAGCGGGAACTGGGGGGAATGAGCAGTTCTTC. Residues: CASSLAGTGGNEQFF. Supplemented by reference TRBV7-6 and TRBJ2-1, the full variable domain reads GAGVSQSPRYKVTKRGQDVALRCDPISGHVSLYWYRQALGQGPEFLTYFNYEAQQDKSGLPNDRFSAERPEGSISTLTIQRTEQRDSAMYRCASSLAGTGGNEQFFGPGTRLTVL.

The chain recombines TRBV30 with TRBJ1-1; D gene ambiguous. The germline V gene encodes CDR1 GTSNPN and CDR2 SVGIG (reference sequence). This CDR3 spans 14 amino acids. V lost 6 bases and J 1 base, leaving 15 bases between the germline ends. CDR3 protein: CACPAPGRNTEAFF. The DNA of the CDR3 is TGTGCCTGTCCGGCTCCCGGACGGAACACTGAAGCTTTCTTT.

The genes are TRBV19 and TRBJ2-7; 8 nucleotides agree with TRBD1. CDR3 length: 14 amino acids. The germline V gene encodes CDR1 LNHDA and CDR2 SQIVND (reference sequence). V shed 3 bases and J 2 bases; nucleotides not matched to a gene: 3. As DNA, the CDR3 is TGTGCCAGTAGTATTGGGACAGGAGCCTACGAGCAGTACTTC. It encodes CASSIGTGAYEQYF.

This CDR3 is CAWSTPGQTFLGEQYF. Written as DNA, the CDR3 is TGTGCCTGGAGTACTCCGGGACAAACCTTCCTTGGGGAGCAGTACTTC. The V gene is TRBV30, the J gene TRBJ2-7; TRBD1 is a possible D gene (6 bases). The CDR3 covers 16 residues. Germline V gene sequence: CDR1 GTSNPN, CDR2 SVGIG (reference sequence). Trimming cost V 2 bases and J 7 bases, with 24 bases left between them.

The count of this clone is one. This sequence joins TRBV4-1 and TRBJ2-1; D might be TRBD2 (5 bases). V was shortened by 0 bases and J by 4 bases, with 13 bases between the two germline ends. The CDR3 extends over 16 amino acids. From germline, CDR1 is MGHRA and CDR2 YSYEKL. The CDR3 protein is CASSQEYGGNYNEQFF. Here the CDR3 DNA reads TGCGCCAGCAGCCAAGAATATGGAGGAAATTACAATGAGCAGTTCTTC.

The rearrangement uses TRBV29-1 and TRBJ1-4; 10 bases line up with TRBD1. From germline, CDR1 is SQVTM and CDR2 ANQGSEA. CDR3 size: 15 residues. V was pared by 0 bases and J by 12 bases, with 10 bases of the junction left unmatched. CDR3 amino acids: CSVEDPDRGIKELFF. CDR3 coding DNA: TGCAGCGTTGAAGATCCGGACAGGGGGATTAAGGAACTGTTTTTT.

CDR3 bases: TGCAGCGCTGAGGAAGAGACCCAGTACTTC. It codes for CSAEEETQYF. This chain connects TRBV29-1 to TRBJ2-5, with D hard to call. Trimming left V 7 bases short and J 3 bases short, with 6 bases between. Looked up from germline, CDR1 is SQVTM and CDR2 is ANQGSEA. The length of the CDR3 is 10 residues.

The chain is built from TRBV27 and TRBJ1-6; perhaps TRBD1 as D (5 bases). V was cut by 1 base and J by 3 bases, with 7 bases left in between. CDR1 and CDR2 (germline): MNHEY, SMNVEV (reference sequence). CDR3 length: 15 residues. The CDR3 loop reads CASSLWGIYNSPLHF. DNA for the CDR3: TGTGCCAGCAGTTTATGGGGGATCTATAATTCACCCCTCCACTTT.

The V and J genes are TRBV5-6 and TRBJ2-1; TRBD2 matches 15 bases. Germline lookup yields CDR1 SGHDT and CDR2 YYEEEE. The CDR3 length is 16 residues. V shed 5 bases, J shed 8 bases, and the junction held 8 bases outside the gene matches. CDR3 amino acids: CASRAYGLAGGDEQFF. CDR3 DNA: TGTGCCAGCAGGGCTTACGGACTAGCGGGAGGGGATGAGCAGTTCTTC.

The genes are TRBV27 and TRBJ1-5; D uncertain. CDR1 is MNHEY, CDR2 SMNVEV, per germline (reference sequence). This CDR3 region has 12 residues. V lost 5 bases, J lost 7 bases, and 9 bases lay in between. The CDR3 DNA follows: TGTGCCAGCAGTGATCAAGGGCAGCCCCAGCATTTT. Encoded protein: CASSDQGQPQHF.

This sequence joins TRBV29-1 and TRBJ2-7, with D perhaps TRBD2 (6 bases). CDR1 and CDR2 from the germline V gene are SQVTM and ANQGSEA. CDR3 size: 13 residues. Trimming cost V 3 bases and J 2 bases, with 11 bases left between them. The CDR3 loop reads CSVDSGVTYEQYF. The CDR3 region has the DNA TGCAGCGTTGACTCGGGGGTAACCTACGAGCAGTACTTC.

The rearrangement links TRBV30 to TRBJ1-1; D remains unclear. The CDR3 extends over 13 amino acids. Trimming shortened V by 3 bases and J by 1 base, and 9 bases separated the two germline ends. Germline V gives CDR1 GTSNPN, CDR2 SVGIG (reference sequence). This CDR3 reads CAWSRPGNTEAFF. The CDR3 region has the DNA TGTGCCTGGAGCCGGCCGGGGAACACTGAAGCTTTCTTT.

The CDR3 is CASSLNRDSSYNEQFF. CDR3 sequence (DNA): TGCGCCAGCAGCCTAAACCGGGACAGCTCCTACAATGAGCAGTTCTTC. This chain joins TRBV4-1 and TRBJ2-1; 7 bases line up with TRBD1. Germline loops: CDR1 MGHRA, CDR2 YSYEKL. The CDR3 contains 16 residues. V trimming: 4 bases; J trimming: 0 bases; junction bases outside the gene matches: 6.